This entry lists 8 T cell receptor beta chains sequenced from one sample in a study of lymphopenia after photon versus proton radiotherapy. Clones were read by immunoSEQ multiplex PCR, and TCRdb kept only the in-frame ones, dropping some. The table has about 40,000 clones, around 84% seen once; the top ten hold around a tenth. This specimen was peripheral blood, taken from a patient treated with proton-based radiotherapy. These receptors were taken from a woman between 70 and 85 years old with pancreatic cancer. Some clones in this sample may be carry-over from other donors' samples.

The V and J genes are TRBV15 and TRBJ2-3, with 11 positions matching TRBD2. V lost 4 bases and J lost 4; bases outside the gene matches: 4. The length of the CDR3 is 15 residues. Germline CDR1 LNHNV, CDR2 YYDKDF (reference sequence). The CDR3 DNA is TGTGCCACCAGCATTCCTAGCGGGAGGTCAGATACGCAGTATTTT. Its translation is CATSIPSGRSDTQYF.

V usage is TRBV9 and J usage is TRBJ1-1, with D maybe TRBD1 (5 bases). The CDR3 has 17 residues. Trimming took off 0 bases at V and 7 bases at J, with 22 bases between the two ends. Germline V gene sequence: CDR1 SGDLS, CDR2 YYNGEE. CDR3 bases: TGTGCCAGCAGCGTAGGCCTTTGGGGGGACCAACCTTATGAAGCTTTCTTT. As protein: CASSVGLWGDQPYEAFF. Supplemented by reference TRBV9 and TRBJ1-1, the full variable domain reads DSGVTQTPKHLITATGQRVTLRCSPRSGDLSVYWYQQSLDQGLQFLIQYYNGEERAKGNILERFSAQQFPDLHSELNLSSLELGDSALYFCASSVGLWGDQPYEAFFGQGTRLTVV.

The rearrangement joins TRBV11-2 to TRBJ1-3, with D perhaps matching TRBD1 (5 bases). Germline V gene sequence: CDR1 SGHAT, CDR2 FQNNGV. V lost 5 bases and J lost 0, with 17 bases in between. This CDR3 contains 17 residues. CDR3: CASSPGWDGFSGNTIYF. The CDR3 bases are TGTGCCAGCAGCCCTGGATGGGACGGATTCTCTGGAAACACCATATATTTT.

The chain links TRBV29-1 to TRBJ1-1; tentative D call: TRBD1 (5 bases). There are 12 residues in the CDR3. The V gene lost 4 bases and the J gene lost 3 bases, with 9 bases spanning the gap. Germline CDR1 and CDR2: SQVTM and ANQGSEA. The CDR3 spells CSVARGDTEAFF. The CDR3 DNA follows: TGCAGCGTTGCCCGGGGCGACACTGAAGCTTTCTTT.

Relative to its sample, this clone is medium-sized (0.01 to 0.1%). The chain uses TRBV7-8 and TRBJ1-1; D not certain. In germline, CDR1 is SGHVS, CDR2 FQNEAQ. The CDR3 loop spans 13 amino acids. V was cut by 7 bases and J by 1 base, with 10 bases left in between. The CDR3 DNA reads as TGTGCCAGCATGAGCAGGTCGAACACTGAAGCTTTCTTT. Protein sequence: CASMSRSNTEAFF. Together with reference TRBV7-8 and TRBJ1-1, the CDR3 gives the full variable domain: GAGVSQSPRYKVAKRGQDVALRCDPISGHVSLFWYQQALGQGPEFLTYFQNEAQLDKSGLPSDRFFAERPEGSVSTLKIQRTQQEDSAVYLCASMSRSNTEAFFGQGTRLTVV.

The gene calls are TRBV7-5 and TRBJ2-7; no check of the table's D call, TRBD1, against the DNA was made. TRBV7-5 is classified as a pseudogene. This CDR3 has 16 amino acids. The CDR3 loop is CARSPFHRGDFDEQYF. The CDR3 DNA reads TGTGCCAGAAGCCCTTTCCACAGGGGGGATTTCGACGAGCAGTACTTC.

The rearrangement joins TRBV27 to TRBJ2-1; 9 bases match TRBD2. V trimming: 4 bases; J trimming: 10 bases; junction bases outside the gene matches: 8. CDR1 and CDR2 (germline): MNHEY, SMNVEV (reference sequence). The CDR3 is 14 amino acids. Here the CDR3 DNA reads TGTGCCAGCAGTTGGACTAGCGCGACGCAAGAGCAGTTCTTC. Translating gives CASSWTSATQEQFF.

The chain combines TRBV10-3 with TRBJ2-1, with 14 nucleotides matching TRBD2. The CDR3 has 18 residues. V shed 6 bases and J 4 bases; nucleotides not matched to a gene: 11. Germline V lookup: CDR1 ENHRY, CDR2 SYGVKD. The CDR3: CAIRSGTSGSGAYNEQFF. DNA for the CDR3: TGTGCCATCAGATCCGGGACTAGCGGGAGTGGTGCTTACAATGAGCAGTTCTTC.